This entry describes one TCR beta chain. This record belongs to a study of tumour-infiltrating T cells in Burkitt lymphoma. Overall study: Productive clonality predicted overall and progression-free survival.

Germline lookup yields CDR1 SGHAT and CDR2 FQNNGV. This CDR3 has 12 amino acids. Trimming took off 3 bases at V and 8 bases at J, with 10 bases between the two ends. Data came from immunoSEQ multiplex PCR; TCRdb stores just in-frame clones and leaves some out. The table lists about 7,600 clones, about a sixth of them singletons. The material sequenced was tumor tissue. The chain combines TRBV11-2 with TRBJ1-1; no clear D gene. The TCR was taken from a human donor with diffuse large B-cell lymphoma. The CDR3 spells CASSLGRVEAFF. DNA for the CDR3: TGTGCCAGCAGCTTGGGCAGAGTGGAAGCTTTCTTT.